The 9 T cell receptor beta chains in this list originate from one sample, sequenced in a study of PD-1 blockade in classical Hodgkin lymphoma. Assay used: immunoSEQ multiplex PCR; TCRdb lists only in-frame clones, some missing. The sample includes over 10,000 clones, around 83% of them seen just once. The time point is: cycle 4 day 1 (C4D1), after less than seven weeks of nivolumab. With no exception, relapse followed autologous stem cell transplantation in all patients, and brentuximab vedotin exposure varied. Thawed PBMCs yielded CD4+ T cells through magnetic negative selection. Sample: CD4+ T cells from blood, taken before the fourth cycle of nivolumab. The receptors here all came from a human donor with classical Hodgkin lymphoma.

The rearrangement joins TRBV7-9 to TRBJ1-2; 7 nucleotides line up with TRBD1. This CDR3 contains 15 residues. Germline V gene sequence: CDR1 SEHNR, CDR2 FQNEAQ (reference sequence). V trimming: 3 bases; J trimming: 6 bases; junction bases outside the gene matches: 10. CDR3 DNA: TGTGCCAGCAGCTTTTCAAGAGGGGGCGCCCATGGCTACACCTTC. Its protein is CASSFSRGGAHGYTF.

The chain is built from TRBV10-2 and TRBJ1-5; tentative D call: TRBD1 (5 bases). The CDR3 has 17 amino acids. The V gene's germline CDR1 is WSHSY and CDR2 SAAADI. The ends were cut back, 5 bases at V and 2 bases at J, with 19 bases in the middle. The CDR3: CASSWQGTRAGNQPQHF. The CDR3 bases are TGCGCCAGCAGTTGGCAGGGAACCCGAGCGGGCAATCAGCCCCAGCATTTT.

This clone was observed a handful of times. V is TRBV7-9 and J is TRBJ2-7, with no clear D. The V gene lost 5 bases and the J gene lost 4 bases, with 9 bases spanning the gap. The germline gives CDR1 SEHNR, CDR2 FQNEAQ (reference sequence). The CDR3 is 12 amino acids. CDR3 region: CASSRELYEQYF. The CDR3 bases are TGTGCCAGCAGCAGAGAACTTTACGAGCAGTACTTC.

The DNA of the CDR3 is TGCGCCAGCAGCCCCGGCCCTCGGGACTTCTCCTACAATGAGCAGTTCTTC. Amino acids: CASSPGPRDFSYNEQFF. The chain links TRBV5-1 to TRBJ2-1; D perhaps matches TRBD2 (6 bases). Germline lookup yields CDR1 SGHRS and CDR2 YFSETQ. CDR3 length: 17 amino acids. Trimming removed 4 bases from V and 0 bases from J, with 17 bases in between.

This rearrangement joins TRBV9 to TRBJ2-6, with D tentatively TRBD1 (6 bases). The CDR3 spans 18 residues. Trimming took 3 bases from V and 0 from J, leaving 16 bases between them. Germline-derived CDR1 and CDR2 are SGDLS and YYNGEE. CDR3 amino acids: CASSAPGTTSSGANVLTF. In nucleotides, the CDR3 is TGTGCCAGCAGCGCCCCCGGGACAACTAGCTCTGGGGCCAACGTCCTGACTTTC.

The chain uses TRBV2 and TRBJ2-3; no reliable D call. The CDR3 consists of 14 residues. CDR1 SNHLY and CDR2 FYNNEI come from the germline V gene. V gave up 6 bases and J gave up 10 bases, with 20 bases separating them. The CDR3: CASRRSALVVAQYF. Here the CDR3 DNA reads TGTGCCAGCAGGAGAAGCGCCCTTGTTGTGGCGCAGTATTTT.

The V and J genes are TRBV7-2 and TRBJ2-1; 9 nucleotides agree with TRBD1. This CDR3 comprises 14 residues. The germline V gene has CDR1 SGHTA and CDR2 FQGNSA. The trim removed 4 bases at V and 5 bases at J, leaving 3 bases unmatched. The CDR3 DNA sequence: TGTGCCAGCAGCTCGGGACAGGGTCACAATGAGCAGTTCTTC. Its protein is CASSSGQGHNEQFF.

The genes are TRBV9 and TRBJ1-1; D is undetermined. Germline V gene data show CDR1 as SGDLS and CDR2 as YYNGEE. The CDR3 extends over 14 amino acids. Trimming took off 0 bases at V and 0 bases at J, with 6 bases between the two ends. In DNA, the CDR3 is TGTGCCAGCAGCGTAGCTCCGATGAACACTGAAGCTTTCTTT. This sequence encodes CASSVAPMNTEAFF.

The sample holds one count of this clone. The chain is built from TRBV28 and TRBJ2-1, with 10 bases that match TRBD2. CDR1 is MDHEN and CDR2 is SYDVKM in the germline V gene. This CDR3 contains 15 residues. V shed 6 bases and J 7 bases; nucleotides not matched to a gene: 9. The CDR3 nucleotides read TGTGCCAGCAGGGGTTCTAGCGGGAGAGGGAATGAGCAGTTCTTC. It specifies CASRGSSGRGNEQFF.